Sequencing of this T cell receptor (beta chain) was carried out in a study of memory CD4+ T cells and cytomegalovirus serostatus. Single viable CD3+CD4+CD8-CD45RO+ cells were sorted as the memory CD4+ T cells. Serum IgG to CMV pp150, pp28, p38 and p52 defined serostatus. Study results and limitations: Of 150 to 200 reported CMV TCRbeta sequences, roughly 67 were found in memory CD4+ repertoires.

The CDR3 totals 14 residues. Looked up from germline, CDR1 is SGHVS and CDR2 is FQNEAQ. The V gene end was trimmed by 0 bases and the J gene end by 3 bases; junction bases not matched to a gene: 1. In the original processing: Out-of-frame sequences were removed, leaving about 2,300,000 distinct TCRbeta sequences. The protocol was immunoSEQ multiplex PCR, while the TCRdb copy is restricted to in-frame clones and leaves out a portion. Clonal size and the V and J genes are those of that table, whereas D and trimming came from the DNA. The sample holds under 70,000 clones, 80% to 85% seen once. Worth noting for this clone: The target antigen is unknown.

The chain recombines TRBV7-8 with TRBJ1-2; 7 bases are a match to TRBD1. Sequencing input: memory CD4+ T cells from blood. The clonotype originates from an adult in good health and CMV-seronegative. This CDR3 reads CASSLAGTDYGYTF. The CDR3, as DNA: TGTGCCAGCAGCTTAGCCGGGACAGACTATGGCTACACCTTC. The full variable domain, with the rest looked up from reference TRBV7-8 and TRBJ1-2, is GAGVSQSPRYKVAKRGQDVALRCDPISGHVSLFWYQQALGQGPEFLTYFQNEAQLDKSGLPSDRFFAERPEGSVSTLKIQRTQQEDSAVYLCASSLAGTDYGYTFGSGTRLTVV.